This T cell receptor (beta chain) was found in a study of cytomegalovirus exposure and HLA in healthy donors. In the study overall: For the approximately 400 genotyped donors, about 79% fell within the Caucasian-associated ancestry cluster. Study-wide points: Roughly uniform sequencing depth across donors was assumed, possibly incorrectly. Later on, an analysis found that several of the most significant clusters appeared to be linked to common viral pathogens, which included parvovirus B19.

A remark on this clone: The antigen is unknown.

Between the trimmed V and J ends, which lost 2 bases and 6 bases, there was a span of 11 bases. In germline, CDR1 is MNHEY, CDR2 SVGAGI. The CDR3 length is 14 residues. The PCR ran on 60 Vbeta and 13 Jbeta primers. Only in-frame clones appear in the TCRdb table, and some are missing; sequencing was by immunoSEQ multiplex PCR. This table holds 150,000 or so clones, over 65% found once. The chain combines TRBV6-5 with TRBJ2-1; D not certain. This TCR derives from a woman aged 40-49 years in good health and CMV-seronegative. The sequencing input was PBMCs. In DNA, the CDR3 is TGTGCCAGCAGTTACGCTAGAATTTCCAATGAGCAGTTCTTC. Its translation: CASSYARISNEQFF.